The sequence of this TCR beta chain was determined in a study of cytomegalovirus exposure and HLA in healthy donors. PCR used 60 Vbeta primers and 13 Jbeta primers. The table came from immunoSEQ multiplex PCR; TCRdb's copy has only in-frame clones and leaves some out. The table lists some 91,000 clones, over 65% of them singletons. J was trimmed by 0 bases and V by 3 bases; bases with no gene match: 5. CDR3 length: 17 residues. Germline V gene lookup returns CDR1 SGHRS and CDR2 YFSETQ. The clonotype was recovered from an older woman in good health and CMV-seronegative. The chain combines TRBV5-1 with TRBJ2-7; 14 bases match TRBD2. The source material was PBMCs. The DNA of the CDR3 is TGCGCCAGCAGCTCGGGACTAGCGGGGGCCTTCTCCTACGAGCAGTACTTC. Translating it yields CASSSGLAGAFSYEQYF.